The 6 T cell receptor beta chains in this list originate from one sample, sequenced in a study of OX40 agonist ivuxolimab in advanced cancers. Sequencing was performed with immunoSEQ multiplex PCR; in TCRdb, only in-frame clones are kept and a portion is missing. The sample records tens of thousands of clones, 80% to 90% being singletons. The sample was CD4+ or CD8+ T cells sorted from blood, taken in a trial of the OX40 agonist ivuxolimab. These TCRs come from an adult with an advanced solid tumor such as melanoma, head and neck, liver or kidney cancer.

The chain is built from TRBV13 and TRBJ1-2, with 11 bases that match TRBD1. This CDR3 is built from 15 residues. Germline CDR1 and CDR2: PRHDT and FYEKMQ (reference sequence). J lost 4 bases, V lost 5 bases, and 6 bases had no gene match. CDR3 nucleotides: TGTGCCAGCAGCACCGGACAGGGGGCGGTCTATGGCTACACCTTC. This translates into CASSTGQGAVYGYTF.

There are a few counts of this clone. The chain combines TRBV28 with TRBJ1-1; D is uncertain. Trimming removed 2 bases from V and 2 bases from J, with 9 bases in between. The CDR3 extends over 14 amino acids. Per the germline V gene, CDR1 is MDHEN and CDR2 is SYDVKM. CDR3 sequence (DNA): TGTGCCAGCAGTTTAGTGGGCGCCAACACTGAAGCTTTCTTT. It is translated as CASSLVGANTEAFF. Based on the CDR3 plus reference TRBV28 and TRBJ1-1, the full variable domain is DVKVTQSSRYLVKRTGEKVFLECVQDMDHENMFWYRQDPGLGLRLIYFSYDVKMKEKGDIPEGYSVSREKKERFSLILESASTNQTSMYLCASSLVGANTEAFFGQGTRLTVV.

A single count supports this clone. V gene TRBV2 combines with J gene TRBJ2-1; 8 bases map to TRBD1. The CDR3 contains 15 residues. The V segment lost 5 bases and the J segment 5 bases; nucleotides outside the gene matches: 8. The germline V gene has CDR1 SNHLY and CDR2 FYNNEI. This CDR3 reads CASSPSDREDNEQFF. The CDR3 bases are TGTGCCAGCAGTCCATCGGACAGGGAGGACAATGAGCAGTTCTTC.

The chain recombines TRBV23-1 with TRBJ1-3; 9 bases match TRBD1. TRBV23-1 is an open reading frame whose function is uncertain. This CDR3 comprises 15 residues. The trim removed 0 bases at V and 4 bases at J, leaving 1 base unmatched. CDR3 sequence reads: CASSQSDRGGNTIYF. The CDR3 nucleotides are TGCGCCAGCAGTCAATCGGACAGGGGCGGAAACACCATATATTTT.

The J gene is TRBJ2-3, the V gene TRBV27; no clear D gene. Germline values: CDR1 MNHEY, CDR2 SMNVEV (reference sequence). Between the trimmed V and J ends, which lost 5 bases and 2 bases, there was a span of 5 bases. The CDR3 runs 12 residues. The chain's CDR3 is CASSDLTDTQYF. The CDR3 DNA is TGTGCCAGCAGTGACCTCACAGATACGCAGTATTTT.

The rearrangement uses TRBV5-1 and TRBJ2-7, with 7 bases identical to TRBD2. This CDR3 spans 15 amino acids. Trimming removed 4 bases from V and 5 bases from J; junction bases left unmatched: 12. CDR1 SGHRS and CDR2 YFSETQ come from the germline V gene. CDR3 DNA sequence: TGCGCCAGCAGCCCCTCGGTGGGCGGGAGACACGAGCAGTACTTC. It codes for CASSPSVGGRHEQYF.